One sample yielded the 25 T cell receptor beta chains listed below, sequenced in a study of T cell repertoires in cytomegalovirus infection. Using its own MiXCR run on the reads, TCRdb lists one record per CDR3 protein. The top ten hold 8.5% to 9% of the sample, which has around 280,000 distinct CDR3 sequences, about an eighth seen once. The sequenced sample consisted of PBMCs. These receptors came from a human donor in good health (CMV status not recorded). Some clones in this sample may be carry-over from other donors' samples.

The gene calls are TRBV7-9 and TRBJ2-1, with TRBD2 identical over 7 bases. Unmatched junction bases numbered 2, after V lost 4 bases and J lost 2 bases. The CDR3 consists of 14 residues. Germline CDR1 and CDR2: SEHNR and FQNEAQ (reference sequence). This CDR3 reads CASSSGGTYNEQFF. Written as DNA, the CDR3 is TGTGCCAGCAGCTCGGGGGGTACCTACAATGAGCAGTTCTTC.

This clonotype was counted only a few times. This chain joins TRBV7-9 and TRBJ1-5; maybe TRBD1 (5 bases). There are 12 residues in the CDR3. CDR1 and CDR2 (germline): SEHNR, FQNEAQ (reference sequence). The V gene lost 4 bases and the J gene lost 10 bases, with 11 bases spanning the gap. The CDR3: CASSSQGGPQHF. In DNA form, the CDR3 reads TGTGCCAGCAGCTCCCAGGGAGGACCCCAGCATTTT.

This clonotype was counted ten times or more. The chain joins TRBV7-8 to TRBJ1-5; D unresolved. CDR3 length equals 16 residues. Germline CDR1 reads SGHVS; CDR2 reads FQNEAQ. V shed 4 bases and J shed 1 base, with 14 bases lying between them. CDR3 sequence (DNA): TGTGCCAGCAGCTCCTCCGGATGGAAAAGCAATCAGCCCCAGCATTTT. Encoded protein: CASSSSGWKSNQPQHF.

The chain has TRBV18 and TRBJ2-7; unclear D gene. Germline V gene lookup returns CDR1 KGHSH and CDR2 LQKENI. This CDR3 is 14 amino acids long. V lost 5 bases to trimming and J lost 2 bases, with 13 bases between them. CDR3 bases: TGTGCCAGCTCAACCGCCAGGTCCGCCTACGAGCAGTACTTC. Its translation: CASSTARSAYEQYF.

CDR3 sequence reads: CSVEWGAGETQYF. The CDR3 DNA follows: TGCAGCGTTGAATGGGGGGCAGGGGAGACCCAGTACTTC. The V and J genes are TRBV29-1 and TRBJ2-5, with D tentatively TRBD1 or TRBD2 (6 bases each). This CDR3 spans 13 amino acids. Germline CDR1 is SQVTM and CDR2 is ANQGSEA. V lost 2 bases, J lost 5 bases, and 12 bases lay in between.

This clonotype showed up just a few times. The chain carries TRBV12-3 or TRBV12-4 and TRBJ2-2; D unclear. V lost 5 bases, J lost 6 bases, and 10 bases lay in between. The CDR3 is 13 amino acids. As DNA, the CDR3 is TGTGCCAGCAGTGCGGTGAGGCCCGGGGAGCTGTTTTTT. Amino acids: CASSAVRPGELFF.

Ten or more counts support this clonotype. V and J are TRBV7-2 and TRBJ2-1; 9 bases agree with TRBD1. V gave up 10 bases and J gave up 6 bases; unmatched junction bases: 7. In germline, CDR1 is SGHTA, CDR2 FQGNSA. The CDR3 length is 13 residues. The CDR3 DNA follows: TGTGCCAACAGACAGGGGGTCGGCAATGAGCAGTTCTTC. Encoded protein: CANRQGVGNEQFF.

A few counts support this clonotype. The chain uses TRBV6-5 and TRBJ2-7; 8 bases align to TRBD1. CDR3 length equals 15 residues. V was pared by 7 bases and J by 1 base, with 9 bases of the junction left unmatched. Germline CDR1 MNHEY, CDR2 SVGAGI. The DNA for the CDR3 is TGTGCCAGCATCCCGGACAGGGTTAGATCCTACGAGCAGTACTTC. Its translation is CASIPDRVRSYEQYF.

This clonotype has a count of ten or more. The V and J genes are TRBV5-6 and TRBJ1-5; D possibly corresponds to TRBD1 (6 bases). From germline, CDR1 is SGHDT and CDR2 YYEEEE. V lost 0 bases and J lost 6, with 10 bases in between. This CDR3 is 14 amino acids long. In DNA form, the CDR3 reads TGTGCCAGCAGCTTGGGACAGGTCTCTCAGCCCCAGCATTTT. This sequence encodes CASSLGQVSQPQHF. Filled out from reference TRBV5-6 and TRBJ1-5, the complete variable domain reads DAGVTQSPTHLIKTRGQQVTLRCSPKSGHDTVSWYQQALGQGPQFIFQYYEEEERQRGNFPDRFSGHQFPNYSSELNVNALLLGDSALYLCASSLGQVSQPQHFGDGTRLSIL.

This clonotype was seen ten or more times. The chain recombines TRBV7-2 with TRBJ1-2, with D perhaps matching TRBD1 (5 bases). The CDR3 runs 14 residues. CDR1 is SGHTA and CDR2 is FQGNSA in the germline V gene. V gave up 5 bases and J gave up 6 bases, with 16 bases separating them. The CDR3 sequence: CASSPQQEFNGYTF. As DNA, the CDR3 is TGTGCCAGCAGCCCTCAACAGGAGTTCAATGGCTACACCTTC.

This clonotype occurred a few times. V and J are TRBV10-3 and TRBJ1-4, with D possibly matching TRBD1 (6 bases). This CDR3 has 14 residues. Trimming shortened V by 8 bases and J by 1 base, and 11 bases separated the two germline ends. Germline V lookup: CDR1 ENHRY, CDR2 SYGVKD. This CDR3 is CAIREGGTNEKLFF. Here the CDR3 DNA reads TGTGCCATCCGCGAGGGGGGAACTAATGAAAAACTGTTTTTT.

Many counts were recorded for this clonotype. The chain is built from TRBV11-2 and TRBJ2-3; D gene unclear. V was trimmed by 8 bases and J by 6 bases, leaving 9 bases between them. Germline-derived CDR1 and CDR2 are SGHAT and FQNNGV. The CDR3 covers 11 residues. The CDR3 here is CASHLRDTQYF. The CDR3, as DNA: TGTGCCAGCCATTTGCGGGATACGCAGTATTTT.

Only a few counts were recorded for this clonotype. The chain employs TRBV20-1 and TRBJ1-1; no clear D gene. Germline lookup yields CDR1 DFQATT and CDR2 SNEGSKA (reference sequence). There are 12 residues in the CDR3. This CDR3 reads CCIDPRGTEAFF. The CDR3 nucleotides read TGCTGCATCGACCCTCGGGGCACTGAAGCTTTCTTT.

In the case of this clonotype: No conserved phenylalanine or tryptophan is present at the end of the CDR3, so a read error is the likely explanation. The chain is built from TRBV12-3 or TRBV12-4 and TRBJ2-2, with TRBD1 matching over 7 bases. This CDR3 has 14 amino acids. V trimming: 11 bases; J trimming: 1 base; junction bases outside the gene matches: 7. The CDR3 protein is CAGGRGKNTGELFV. The CDR3 DNA sequence: TGTGCCGGAGGCAGGGGGAAGAACACCGGGGAGCTGTTTGTT.

The rearrangement links TRBV20-1 to TRBJ2-4; D is perhaps TRBD1 (6 bases). The CDR3 spans 15 residues. CDR1 is DFQATT and CDR2 is SNEGSKA in the germline V gene (reference sequence). The V and J ends lost 5 bases and 0 bases respectively, with 14 bases between them. DNA for the CDR3: TGCAGTGCTGCTAAAGGACAGTTAGCCAAAAACATTCAGTACTTC. Amino acid sequence: CSAAKGQLAKNIQYF.

This clonotype was seen a few times. The rearrangement links TRBV20-1 to TRBJ2-7; 9 bases fit TRBD2. The J segment lost 9 bases and the V segment lost 0 bases, leaving 21 bases of the junction unmatched. Looked up from germline, CDR1 is DFQATT and CDR2 is SNEGSKA (reference sequence). The CDR3 spans 18 residues. This CDR3 reads CSARDDQVAGGPSQAQYF. In nucleotides, the CDR3 is TGCAGTGCTAGAGATGACCAGGTGGCGGGAGGGCCTTCCCAGGCGCAGTACTTC.

This clonotype showed up many times. This chain links TRBV4-3 with TRBJ2-6, with 12 bases that match TRBD1. The CDR3 is made up of 17 amino acids. Germline V gene sequence: CDR1 LGHNA, CDR2 YSLEER. The J segment lost 4 bases and the V segment lost 3 bases, leaving 4 bases of the junction unmatched. CDR3 loop: CASSQGQGALGANVLTF. Here the CDR3 DNA reads TGCGCCAGCAGCCAGGGACAGGGGGCCCTCGGGGCCAACGTCCTGACTTTC.

This clonotype was found a few times. This chain joins TRBV5-4 and TRBJ2-7; D uncertain. CDR3 length: 15 amino acids. V shed 1 base and J shed 4 bases, with 15 bases lying between them. Germline V gives CDR1 SGHNT, CDR2 YYREEE (reference sequence). The CDR3 DNA reads TGTGCCAGCAGCTTGATTGAGAAAGTGTTGTACGAGCAGTACTTC. Protein product: CASSLIEKVLYEQYF. Combining the CDR3 with reference TRBV5-4 and TRBJ2-7 gives the whole variable domain ETGVTQSPTHLIKTRGQQVTLRCSSQSGHNTVSWYQQALGQGPQFIFQYYREEENGRGNFPPRFSGLQFPNYSSELNVNALELDDSALYLCASSLIEKVLYEQYFGPGTRLTVT.

The rearrangement links TRBV2 to TRBJ1-1; no reliable D call. Per the germline V gene, CDR1 is SNHLY and CDR2 is FYNNEI. The V gene lost 7 bases and the J gene lost 5 bases, with 29 bases spanning the gap. The CDR3 spans 18 residues. CDR3 protein: CASNSPRQAKISRTEAFF. DNA of the CDR3: TGTGCCAGCAATAGCCCTAGGCAGGCCAAAATATCAAGAACTGAAGCTTTCTTT. Complete variable domain (other parts from reference TRBV2 and TRBJ1-1): EPEVTQTPSHQVTQMGQEVILRCVPISNHLYFYWYRQILGQKVEFLVSFYNNEISEKSEIFDDQFSVERPDGSNFTLKIRSTKLEDSAMYFCASNSPRQAKISRTEAFFGQGTRLTVV.

This clonotype was counted only a few times. J is TRBJ1-1 and V is TRBV19, with no clear D. The CDR3 loop spans 12 amino acids. CDR1 LNHDA and CDR2 SQIVND come from the germline V gene (reference sequence). Trimming took off 8 bases at V and 4 bases at J, with 11 bases between the two ends. The CDR3 sequence: CASSKVSTEAFF. The CDR3 DNA sequence: TGTGCCAGTTCGAAGGTTAGCACTGAAGCTTTCTTT.

This clonotype was counted at least ten times. The chain's CDR3 is CASSIGTSGRAGEQYF. Here the CDR3 DNA reads TGTGCCAGCAGCATAGGGACTAGCGGGAGGGCGGGGGAGCAGTACTTC. This sequence joins TRBV7-2 and TRBJ2-7; TRBD2 matches at 16 bases. CDR1 is SGHTA and CDR2 is FQGNSA in the germline V gene. Trimming removed 5 bases from V and 7 bases from J; junction bases left unmatched: 8. CDR3 length: 16 residues.

The chain's CDR3 is CASSLRGGTSYNEQFF. The CDR3 nucleotides read TGTGCCAGCAGCTTAAGGGGGGGGACTTCCTACAATGAGCAGTTCTTC. This chain links TRBV7-3 with TRBJ2-1; 7 positions agree with TRBD2. The ends lost 1 base at V and 1 base at J; junction bases unmatched: 4. This CDR3 has 16 residues. The germline CDR1 and CDR2 sequences are SGHTA and FQGTGA.

CDR3 residues: CASSQVTSGAYEQYF. CDR3 nucleotides: TGTGCCAGCAGCCAAGTTACATCAGGGGCCTACGAGCAGTACTTC. The chain has TRBV3-1 and TRBJ2-7, with TRBD1 as a possible D gene (6 bases). The V gene's germline CDR1 is LGHDT and CDR2 YNNKEL (reference sequence). Between the trimmed V and J ends, which lost 1 base and 2 bases, there was a span of 12 bases. The CDR3 length is 15 residues.

The chain employs TRBV11-3 and TRBJ1-2; D remains unclear. The germline V gene encodes CDR1 SGHNT and CDR2 YENEEA. The germline V and J ends were trimmed by 5 bases and 5 bases, with 6 bases remaining between them. The CDR3 has 11 residues. In DNA form, the CDR3 reads TGTGCCAGCAGCGACGGATATGGCTACACCTTC. Translated, it gives CASSDGYGYTF. Complete variable domain (other parts from reference TRBV11-3 and TRBJ1-2): EAGVVQSPRYKIIEKKQPVAFWCNPISGHNTLYWYLQNLGQGPELLIRYENEEAVDDSQLPKDRFSAERLKGVDSTLKIQPAELGDSAVYLCASSDGYGYTFGSGTRLTVV.

V is TRBV7-8 and J is TRBJ2-5; the match to TRBD2 covers 7 bases. In germline, CDR1 is SGHVS, CDR2 FQNEAQ. This CDR3 has 16 residues. V shed 2 bases and J 4 bases; nucleotides not matched to a gene: 10. The CDR3 is CASSLKPSGISETQYF. The CDR3 DNA sequence: TGTGCCAGCAGCTTAAAGCCCAGCGGGATATCAGAGACCCAGTACTTC.